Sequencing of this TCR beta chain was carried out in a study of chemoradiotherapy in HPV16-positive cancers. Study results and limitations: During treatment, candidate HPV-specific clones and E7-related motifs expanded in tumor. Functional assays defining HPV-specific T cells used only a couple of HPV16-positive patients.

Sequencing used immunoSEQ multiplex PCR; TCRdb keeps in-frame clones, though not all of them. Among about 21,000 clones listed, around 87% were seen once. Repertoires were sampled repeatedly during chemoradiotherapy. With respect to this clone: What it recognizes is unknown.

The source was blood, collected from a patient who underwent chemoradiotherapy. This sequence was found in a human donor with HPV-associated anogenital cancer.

This CDR3 is CAISGGGPSTDTQYF. DNA of the CDR3: TGTGCCATCAGTGGCGGGGGGCCTAGCACAGATACGCAGTATTTT. The gene calls are TRBV10-3 and TRBJ2-3, with 8 bases identical to TRBD2. J was trimmed by 0 bases and V by 4 bases; bases with no gene match: 3. The CDR3 spans 15 residues. Germline CDR1 ENHRY, CDR2 SYGVKD.